These T cell receptor beta chains were read from a single sample in a study of blood T cell repertoires in COVID-19. The repertoire was sequenced with immunoSEQ multiplex PCR; TCRdb's copy has only in-frame clones and lacks some. The sample shows some 110,000 clones, 70% to 90% of them seen only once. Material: peripheral blood. The receptors stem from a man aged 35 to 55 with acute or convalescent COVID-19. Each CDR3 is given without its conserved first and last residue.

V gene	J gene	CDR3 protein
TRBV19	TRBJ2-6	ASSIRTSGGASGANVLT
TRBV19	TRBJ2-1	ASSMAGVSYNEQF
TRBV19	TRBJ1-5	ASSISTGGWQPQH
TRBV6-5	TRBJ1-3	ASSYGGGDGGNTIY
TRBV11-2	TRBJ1-4	ASSLGAGHEKLF
TRBV9	TRBJ2-1	ASSVASVLAGGYNEQF
TRBV6-1	TRBJ1-5	ASSVRGRNSNQPQH
TRBV29-1	TRBJ1-1	SAGGGQTEAF
TRBV18	TRBJ2-5	ASSPRTGQETQY
TRBV7-2	TRBJ1-6	ASSLDRDTGPLH
TRBV30	TRBJ1-1	AWSPDRRWVEAF
TRBV6-2/TRBV6-3	TRBJ2-1	ASSYSLAGGREQF
TRBV5-5	TRBJ1-4	ASSLGTYTEKLF
TRBV19	TRBJ2-7	ASSIGTGAYEQY
TRBV3-1/TRBV3-2	TRBJ2-1	ASSQDNPPLAGGPGNEQF
TRBV18	TRBJ1-6	ASSPLRQGVSLH
TRBV15	TRBJ1-5	ATSGRGETTSNQPQH
TRBV27	TRBJ2-1	ASSPGTGGPLTYNEQF
TRBV2	TRBJ2-6	ASIDTSGANVLT
TRBV5-6	TRBJ1-2	ASSSIRIRTASNYGYT
TRBV5-1	TRBJ2-7	ASSLQAGASGEQY
TRBV7-9	TRBJ2-1	ASSLAPSTSANNEQF
TRBV7-8	TRBJ2-7	ASSLAGVLAPYEQY
TRBV10-2	TRBJ2-7	ASSESRRAYEQY
TRBV3-1/TRBV3-2	TRBJ2-1	ASSPGTGRDEQF
TRBV18	TRBJ1-1	ASSRGMNTEAF
TRBV5-5	TRBJ1-1	ASSSTGAPNTEAF
TRBV30	TRBJ1-5	AWSVEGVQPQH
TRBV6-1	TRBJ1-1	AINRQGGSTEAF
TRBV6-5	TRBJ1-6	ASSYVQNNSPLH
TRBV2	TRBJ1-5	ASSEGTGGNQPQH
TRBV27	TRBJ2-7	ASSRKRDSSYEQY